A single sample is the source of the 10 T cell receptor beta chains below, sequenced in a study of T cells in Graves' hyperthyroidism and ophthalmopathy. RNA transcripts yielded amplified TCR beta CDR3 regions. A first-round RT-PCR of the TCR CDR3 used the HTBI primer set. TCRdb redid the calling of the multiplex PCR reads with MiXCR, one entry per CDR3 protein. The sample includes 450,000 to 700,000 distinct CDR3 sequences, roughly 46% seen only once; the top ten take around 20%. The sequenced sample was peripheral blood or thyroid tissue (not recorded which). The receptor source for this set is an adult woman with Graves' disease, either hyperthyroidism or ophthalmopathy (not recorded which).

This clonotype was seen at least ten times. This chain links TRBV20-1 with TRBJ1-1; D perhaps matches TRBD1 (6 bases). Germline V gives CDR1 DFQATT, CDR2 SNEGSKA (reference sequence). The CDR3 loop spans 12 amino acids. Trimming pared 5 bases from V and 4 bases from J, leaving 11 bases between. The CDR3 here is CSADQGITEAFF. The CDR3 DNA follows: TGCAGTGCTGACCAGGGGATCACTGAAGCTTTCTTT.

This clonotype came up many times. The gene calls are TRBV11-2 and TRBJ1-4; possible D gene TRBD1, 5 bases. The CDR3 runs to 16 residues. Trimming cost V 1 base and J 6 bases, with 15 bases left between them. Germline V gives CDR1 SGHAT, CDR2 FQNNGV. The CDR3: CASSLARGRDDEKLFF. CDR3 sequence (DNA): TGTGCCAGCAGCTTAGCCCGGGGGAGGGATGATGAAAAACTGTTTTTT.

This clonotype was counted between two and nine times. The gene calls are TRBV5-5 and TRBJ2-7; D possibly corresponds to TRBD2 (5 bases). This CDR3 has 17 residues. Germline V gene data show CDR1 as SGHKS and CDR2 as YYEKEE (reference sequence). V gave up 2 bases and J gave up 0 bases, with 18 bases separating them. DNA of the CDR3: TGTGCCAGCAGCTTAAGTTTCCCGGGGTTTGGCTCCTACGAGCAGTACTTC. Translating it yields CASSLSFPGFGSYEQYF.

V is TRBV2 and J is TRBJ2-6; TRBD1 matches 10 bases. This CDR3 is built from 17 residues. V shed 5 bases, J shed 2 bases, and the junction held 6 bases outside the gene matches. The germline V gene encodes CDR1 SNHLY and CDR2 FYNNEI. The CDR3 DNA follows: TGTGCCAGCAGTTTCTGGACAGGGGGAGCTGGGGCCAACGTCCTGACTTTC. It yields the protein CASSFWTGGAGANVLTF.

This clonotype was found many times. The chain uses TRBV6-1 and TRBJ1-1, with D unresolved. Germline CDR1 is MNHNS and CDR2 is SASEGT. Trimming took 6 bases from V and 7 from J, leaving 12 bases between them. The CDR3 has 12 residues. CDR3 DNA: TGTGCCAGCAGCCTTACAGAACATGAAGCTTTCTTT. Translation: CASSLTEHEAFF.

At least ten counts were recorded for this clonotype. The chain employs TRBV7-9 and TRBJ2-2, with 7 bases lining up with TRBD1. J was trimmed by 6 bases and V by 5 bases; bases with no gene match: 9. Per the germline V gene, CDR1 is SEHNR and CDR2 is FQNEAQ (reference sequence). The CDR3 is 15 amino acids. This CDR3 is CASSPDRVVAGELFF. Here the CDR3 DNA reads TGTGCCAGCAGCCCCGACAGGGTGGTTGCCGGGGAGCTGTTTTTT.

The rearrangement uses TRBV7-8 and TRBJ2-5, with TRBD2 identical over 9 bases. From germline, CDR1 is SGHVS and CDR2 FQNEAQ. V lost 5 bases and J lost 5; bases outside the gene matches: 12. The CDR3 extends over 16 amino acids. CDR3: CASSPRLAAEVETQYF. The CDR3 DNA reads TGTGCCAGCAGCCCCAGACTAGCGGCCGAGGTTGAGACCCAGTACTTC.

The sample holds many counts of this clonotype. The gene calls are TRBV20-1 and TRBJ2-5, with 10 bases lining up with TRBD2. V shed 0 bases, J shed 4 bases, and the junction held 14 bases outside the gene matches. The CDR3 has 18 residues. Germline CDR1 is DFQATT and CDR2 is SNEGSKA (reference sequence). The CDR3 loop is CSARDLAGVLRGGETQYF. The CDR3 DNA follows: TGCAGTGCTAGAGATCTAGCGGGAGTGCTCCGGGGGGGAGAGACCCAGTACTTC.

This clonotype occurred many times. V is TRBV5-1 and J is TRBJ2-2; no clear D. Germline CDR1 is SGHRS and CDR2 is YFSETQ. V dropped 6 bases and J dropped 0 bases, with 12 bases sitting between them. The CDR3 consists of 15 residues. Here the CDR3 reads CASKQFYSNTGELFF. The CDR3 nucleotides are TGCGCCAGCAAACAGTTTTACTCGAACACCGGGGAGCTGTTTTTT.

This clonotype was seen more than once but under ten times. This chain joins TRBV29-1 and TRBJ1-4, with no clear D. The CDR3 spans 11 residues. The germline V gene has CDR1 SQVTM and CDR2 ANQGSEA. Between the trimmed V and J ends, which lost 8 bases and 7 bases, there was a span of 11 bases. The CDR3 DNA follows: TGCAGCACGACCCGGGGTGAAAAACTGTTTTTT. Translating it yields CSTTRGEKLFF. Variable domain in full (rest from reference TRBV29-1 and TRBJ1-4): SAVISQKPSRDICQRGTSLTIQCQVDSQVTMMFWYRQQPGQSLTLIATANQGSEATYESGFVIDKFPISRPNLTFSTLTVSNMSPEDSSIYLCSTTRGEKLFFGSGTQLSVL.